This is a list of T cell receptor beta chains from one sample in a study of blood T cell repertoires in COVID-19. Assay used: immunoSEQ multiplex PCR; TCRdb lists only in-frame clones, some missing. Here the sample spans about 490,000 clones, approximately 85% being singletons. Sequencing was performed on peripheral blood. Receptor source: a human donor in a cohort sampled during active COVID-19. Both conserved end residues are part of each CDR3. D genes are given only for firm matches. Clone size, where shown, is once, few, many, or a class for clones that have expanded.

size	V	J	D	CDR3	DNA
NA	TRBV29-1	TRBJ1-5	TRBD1	CSAGQPNQPQHF	TGCAGCGCGGGACAGCCCAATCAGCCCCAGCATTTT
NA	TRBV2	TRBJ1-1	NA	CASSEIAGGVTEAFF	TGTGCCAGCAGTGAAATAGCAGGAGGGGTCACTGAAGCTTTCTTT
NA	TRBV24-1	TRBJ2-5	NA	CATSDLGGGETQYF	TGTGCCACCAGTGATTTGGGCGGCGGGGAGACCCAGTACTTC
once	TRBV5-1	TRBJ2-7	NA	CASSASVSYEQYF	TGCGCCAGCAGTGCATCAGTCTCCTACGAGCAGTACTTC
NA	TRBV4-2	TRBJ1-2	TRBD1	CASSQESRDRGRNGYTF	TGTGCCAGCAGCCAAGAATCGAGGGATAGGGGGCGAAATGGCTACACCTTC
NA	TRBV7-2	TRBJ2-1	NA	CASLLGSSYNEQFF	TGTGCCAGCCTTCTAGGGAGCTCCTACAATGAGCAGTTCTTC
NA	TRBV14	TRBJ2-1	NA	CASSQDLSSPGVDEQFF	TGTGCCAGCAGCCAAGATCTCTCTAGCCCCGGGGTCGATGAGCAGTTCTTC
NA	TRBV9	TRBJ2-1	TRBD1	CASSAQGAYNEQFF	TGTGCCAGCAGCGCACAGGGGGCCTACAATGAGCAGTTCTTC
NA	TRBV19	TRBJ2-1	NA	CASSMGGQGILRSEQFF	TGTGCCAGTAGTATGGGCGGGCAGGGGATCTTAAGGAGTGAGCAGTTCTTC
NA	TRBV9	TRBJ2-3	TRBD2	CASSVDILAAFTDTQYF	TGTGCCAGCAGCGTAGATATACTAGCGGCCTTCACAGATACGCAGTATTTT
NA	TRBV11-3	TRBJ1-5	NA	CASSLVFPAQGEGNQPQHF	TGTGCCAGCAGCTTAGTTTTCCCCGCGCAGGGTGAGGGCAATCAGCCCCAGCATTTT
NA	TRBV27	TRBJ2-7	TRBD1	CASSLSGLDRVAYEQYF	TGTGCCAGCAGTTTATCTGGGTTGGACAGGGTAGCCTACGAGCAGTACTTC
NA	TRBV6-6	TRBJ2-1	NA	CASSYSSVNEQFF	TGTGCCAGCAGTTACTCGAGCGTCAATGAGCAGTTCTTC
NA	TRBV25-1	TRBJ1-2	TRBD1	CASSEAGGGWGYTF	TGTGCCAGCAGTGAGGCAGGGGGAGGATGGGGCTACACCTTC
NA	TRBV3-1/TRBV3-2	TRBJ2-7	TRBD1	CASSGRGRGHREQYF	TGTGCCAGCAGCGGACGGGGCAGGGGGCATAGAGAGCAGTACTTC
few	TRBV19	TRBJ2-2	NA	CASRVNFQNTGELFF	TGTGCCAGTAGGGTGAACTTCCAGAACACCGGGGAGCTGTTTTTT
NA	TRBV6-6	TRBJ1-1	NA	CASSYSKGFTEAFF	TGTGCCAGCAGTTACTCGAAGGGGTTCACTGAAGCTTTCTTT
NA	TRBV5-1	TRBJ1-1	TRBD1	CASSNDRTGDTEAFF	TGCGCCAGCAGTAATGACCGGACAGGGGATACTGAAGCTTTCTTT
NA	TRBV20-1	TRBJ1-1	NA	CSAARDIGAFF	TGCAGTGCTGCTAGGGACATCGGCGCTTTCTTT
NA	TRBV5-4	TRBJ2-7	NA	CASSRDPLGYEQYF	TGTGCCAGCAGCCGCGACCCCCTAGGCTACGAGCAGTACTTC
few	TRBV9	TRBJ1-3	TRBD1	CASSVGQGLGGNTIYF	TGTGCCAGCAGCGTAGGACAGGGTTTGGGTGGAAACACCATATATTTT
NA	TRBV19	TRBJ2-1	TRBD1	CASSIGGTAYNEQFF	TGTGCCAGTAGTATAGGAGGGACAGCTTACAATGAGCAGTTCTTC
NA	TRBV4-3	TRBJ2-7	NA	CASSQDLSENYEQYF	TGCGCCAGCAGCCAAGATCTTAGCGAAAACTACGAGCAGTACTTC
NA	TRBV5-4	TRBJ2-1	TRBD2	CASSRTPGLGENEQFF	TGTGCCAGCAGTCGCACTCCGGGACTAGGCGAAAATGAGCAGTTCTTC
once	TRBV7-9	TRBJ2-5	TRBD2	CASSTRTGLAGETQYF	TGTGCCAGCAGCACCCGAACGGGACTAGCGGGTGAGACCCAGTACTTC
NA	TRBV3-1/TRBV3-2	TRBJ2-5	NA	CASSQVGGEETQYF	TGTGCCAGCAGCCAAGTAGGGGGAGAAGAGACCCAGTACTTC
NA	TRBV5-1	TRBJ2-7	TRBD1	CASSSPGQTVYEQYF	TGCGCCAGCAGCTCTCCGGGACAGACCGTCTACGAGCAGTACTTC
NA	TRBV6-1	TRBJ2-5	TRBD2	CASSESVAGPQETQYF	TGTGCCAGCAGTGAATCCGTAGCGGGACCACAAGAGACCCAGTACTTC
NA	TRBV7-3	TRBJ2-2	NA	CASSLPTGELFF	TGTGCCAGCAGTCTCCCGACCGGGGAGCTGTTTTTT